This T cell receptor beta chain was recorded in a study of cytomegalovirus exposure and HLA in healthy donors. Overall study: Unique TCRs from HLA-typed donors, 85 million to 100 million of them, were held in an early data release. Broader study findings: For most TCR beta V segments, an earlier analysis put the productive rate at about 90% or about 30% of the time. Most TCR sequences were rare, but some public TCRs occurred in many donors. Confirmation in vitro established that a few CMV-associated chains were specific for CMV antigens.

A note on this clone: What it binds is not known.

The CDR3 is 13 amino acids. V dropped 6 bases and J dropped 4; count of bases not matched to a gene: 5. Germline V CDR1 and CDR2: ENHRY, SYGVKD. In the PCR, 60 Vbeta and 13 Jbeta primers were used. Measured with immunoSEQ multiplex PCR; TCRdb has only the in-frame clones, and not every one. The table lists some 190,000 clones, about nine tenths of them singletons. This TCR was recovered from a man aged 25 to 45 in good health and CMV-seronegative. This chain connects TRBV10-3 to TRBJ2-5; 7 nucleotides match TRBD1. Sequencing used PBMCs. CDR3: CAISTGVGETQYF. The CDR3 nucleotides read TGTGCCATCAGCACAGGGGTCGGAGAGACCCAGTACTTC.